This TCR beta chain originates from a study of CD8+ T cells in alopecia areata (dated by TCRdb to the late 2010s). In terms of the full investigation: The treated patients, all with moderate-to-severe alopecia areata, were enrolled in an open-label pilot trial of oral tofacitinib given at 5 to 10 mg twice daily. Biopsies were taken from tofacitinib-treated patients at baseline and again at 4 and 24 weeks into treatment, and several of those patients also had a later scalp biopsy. Tofacitinib was administered for 6 to 18 months, and 6 months of follow-up off drug were then conducted to assess delayed response and recurrence. immunoSEQ multiplex PCR using 35 Vbeta forward primers and 13 Jbeta reverse primers was used to amplify TCRbeta CDR3 regions. To study T cell clonal expansion in alopecia areata, the researchers applied high-throughput TCRbeta sequencing to both the C3H/HeJ mouse model and human patients. The RNA source kit depended on sample type: the PAXgene miRNA kit for fixed scalp, the miRNeasy kit for PBMCs, and the RNeasy kit for mouse skin. Scalp clonality was compared among normal scalp (n=4), patchy alopecia areata scalp (n=8), and alopecia totalis/universalis scalp (n=8). Scalp tissue and sorted CD4+ and CD8+ peripheral blood T cells from patchy and totalis/universalis alopecia areata patients and from healthy controls were covered by human TCRbeta sequencing.

This specimen's time point label, per the study, means: baseline before oral tofacitinib. Lesional scalp punch biopsies and peripheral blood were obtained from alopecia areata patients. PBMCs were isolated by density centrifugation and stained for CD3, CD4 and CD8, and CD4+ and CD8+ T cells were sorted on a FACSAria. Turning to this clone: Its specific antigen is unknown. No base qualities exist here, and no much larger clone lies one base off it.

The library was made by the immunoSEQ multiplex PCR assay. To provide template for TCR sequencing, every sample had RNA extracted and reverse transcribed into cDNA. SuperScript III was used for first-strand cDNA synthesis, primed with a 2:1 mix of oligo-dT and random hexamers. Amplification bias was assessed with a synthetic immune receptor repertoire, and residual bias was removed computationally. Per the authors' processing: Raw reads were preprocessed to remove errors, and CDR3 was defined by IMGT conventions from the conserved cysteine to phenylalanine. To get clonality, Shannon entropy was normalized by log2 of the number of productive unique TCRs and the result was subtracted from 1. Scalp TCRbeta sequences were cross-referenced with sorted blood CD4 and CD8 repertoires so that the CD4 or CD8 identity of scalp clones could be inferred. TCRdb stores this immuneACCESS table with in-frame sequences only. Part of the clones is absent; in the studies checked, under half of the shortfall reflects unresolved V genes, and no reason is known for the rest. That table furnishes V, J and clone size, whereas the DNA furnished D and trimming. Here the sample has around 140,000 clones; approximately 49% occur a single time. The ten top clones hold more than 0.95% of the sample.

V is pared back by 4 bases and J by 0 bases, with 10 bases lying between the germline termini. Spanning cysteine to phenylalanine, the CDR3 consists of 15 amino acids. The only DNA kept is the CDR3, 45 bases in frame from the first base. CDR1 and CDR2 are drawn from the germline V gene (reference sequence): MNHEY, SMNVEV. Beyond this particular receptor, the publication reports: TCR sequences shared between patients were less clear than in mice, possibly partly because of HLA diversity in the patient population. Higher clonality and more expanded CD8+ clones were observed in lesional scalp than in normal scalp, particularly in alopecia totalis/universalis, a finding suggestive of antigenic drive. Unlike mouse skin, which is dominated by gammadelta T cells, normal human skin has resident alphabeta T cells that are also sequenced, and this complicates analysis of the scalp TCR repertoire.

The sample was CD4+ T cells sorted from blood, taken at week 0. The chain is made from TRBV27 and TRBJ2-4, with no D gene named confidently. This sequence was found in a human donor with alopecia areata. CDR3 loop: CASSSPSLAKNIQYF. The DNA is TGTGCCAGCAGTTCCCCGTCCCTAGCCAAAAACATTCAGTACTTC.